The sequence of this TCR beta chain was determined in a study of blood T cells in healthy people across ages. Primed by a sample-barcoded 5' primer and a J-beta primer mix, a second PCR proceeded for roughly 7 to 11 cycles. Sequencing recovered at least 3 million CDR3-containing paired-end reads from each sample. A single record per CDR3 protein comes from TCRdb applying MiXCR to the 5' RACE reads. Of approximately 830,000 distinct CDR3 sequences listed, approximately 59% are singletons. V shed 2 bases and J shed 6 bases, with 15 bases lying between them. The CDR3 spans 14 residues. The germline V gene encodes CDR1 SGDLS and CDR2 YYNGEE. PBMCs, at least 6 million per sample, were isolated. A minimum of 5 micrograms of total RNA was extracted per sample.

The rearrangement links TRBV9 to TRBJ2-7; D might be TRBD1 or TRBD2, each matching 5 bases. Sequences were obtained from blood. The sequence derives from a man aged 25-45 years in good health. The CDR3 loop is CASSVGTQNTEQYF. The CDR3 DNA sequence: TGTGCCAGCAGCGTTGGGACGCAGAATACCGAGCAGTACTTC. Full variable domain (outside the CDR3, taken from reference TRBV9 and TRBJ2-7): DSGVTQTPKHLITATGQRVTLRCSPRSGDLSVYWYQQSLDQGLQFLIQYYNGEERAKGNILERFSAQQFPDLHSELNLSSLELGDSALYFCASSVGTQNTEQYFGPGTRLTVT.